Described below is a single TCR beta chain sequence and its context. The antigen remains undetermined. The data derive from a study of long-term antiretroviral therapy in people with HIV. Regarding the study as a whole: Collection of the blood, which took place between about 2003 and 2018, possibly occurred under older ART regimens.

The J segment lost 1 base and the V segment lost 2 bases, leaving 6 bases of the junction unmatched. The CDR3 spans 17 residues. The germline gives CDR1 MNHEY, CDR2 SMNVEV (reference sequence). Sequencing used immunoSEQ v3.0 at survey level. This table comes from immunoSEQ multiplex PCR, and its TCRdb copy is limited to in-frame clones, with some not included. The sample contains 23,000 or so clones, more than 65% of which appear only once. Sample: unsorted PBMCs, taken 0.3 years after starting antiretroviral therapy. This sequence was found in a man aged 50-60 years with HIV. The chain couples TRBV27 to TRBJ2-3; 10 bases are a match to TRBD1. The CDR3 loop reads CASSLPSGTGGTDTQYF. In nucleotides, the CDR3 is TGTGCCAGCAGTTTACCCTCCGGGACAGGGGGCACAGATACGCAGTATTTT.